This passage covers 14 T cell receptor beta chains from one sample sequenced in a study of cytomegalovirus exposure and HLA in healthy donors (dated by TCRdb to about 2017). Libraries came from the immunoSEQ multiplex PCR assay. The multiplex PCR relied on a mix of 60 forward primers for TCR Vbeta segments and 13 reverse primers for TCR Jbeta segments. Held by TCRdb, this immuneACCESS table contains in-frame sequences only and omits some clones. Under half of the omission traces to an unresolved V gene where checked; the cause of the rest is unknown. In all, the sample holds some 150,000 clones, and roughly 74% of those were seen once. The biggest ten clones account for 2.5% to 4% of the sample. What was sequenced was PBMCs. The receptors here all came from a man aged 35 to 55 in good health and CMV-seronegative.

The chain links TRBV6-1 to TRBJ2-3; TRBD1 matches at 7 bases. The CDR3 is 16 residues long. With V trimmed by 4 bases and J by 2 bases, 9 bases remained unmatched. Germline V gene sequence: CDR1 MNHNS, CDR2 SASEGT. CDR3 amino acids: CASSGARGQITDTQYF. CDR3 DNA sequence: TGTGCCAGCAGTGGAGCGAGGGGGCAGATCACAGATACGCAGTATTTT.

This clone showed up just once. The chain combines TRBV11-1 with TRBJ2-1; perhaps TRBD1 as D (5 bases). The ends were cut back, 5 bases at V and 0 bases at J, with 17 bases in the middle. This CDR3 contains 17 residues. From germline, CDR1 is SGHAT and CDR2 FQDESV (reference sequence). CDR3 residues: CASSLTDRLSSYNEQFF. The CDR3 coding sequence is TGTGCCAGCAGCCTCACCGACAGACTCAGCTCCTACAATGAGCAGTTCTTC.

The chain carries TRBV7-8 and TRBJ2-5, with 10 bases aligning to TRBD1. Per germline, CDR1 SGHVS and CDR2 FQNEAQ. The CDR3 is made up of 16 amino acids. The junction had 10 bases not matched to a gene; V was cut back by 5 bases and J by 4 bases. CDR3 loop: CASSHGQGGSSETQYF. CDR3 DNA: TGTGCCAGCAGCCATGGACAGGGGGGATCGTCAGAGACCCAGTACTTC.

This clone was seen a single time. The J gene is TRBJ2-2, the V gene TRBV6-6, with TRBD2 identical over 7 bases. CDR3 length: 15 amino acids. J gave up 0 bases and V 4 bases, and 2 bases lay outside the gene matches. Germline V gene data show CDR1 as MNHNY and CDR2 as SVGAGI (reference sequence). The CDR3 sequence is CASSWGGPNTGELFF. CDR3 bases: TGTGCCAGCAGTTGGGGGGGACCGAACACCGGGGAGCTGTTTTTT.

The chain couples TRBV7-9 to TRBJ2-1; 8 nucleotides agree with TRBD2. Trimming took 5 bases from V and 0 from J; bases not matched to a gene: 6. Germline values: CDR1 SEHNR, CDR2 FQNEAQ (reference sequence). CDR3 length: 16 residues. The DNA for the CDR3 is TGTGCCAGCAGCCAGATAGCGGGGAGCTCCTACAATGAGCAGTTCTTC. Amino acids: CASSQIAGSSYNEQFF.

The chain is built from TRBV7-9 and TRBJ1-1; 8 bases line up with TRBD1. Germline V lookup: CDR1 SEHNR, CDR2 FQNEAQ (reference sequence). With 5 bases clipped from V and 1 base from J, the junction kept 6 bases outside the gene matches. The CDR3 consists of 15 residues. The CDR3 nucleotides are TGTGCCAGCAGCGCGCCCGGACAGGGGAACACTGAAGCTTTCTTT. Translating it yields CASSAPGQGNTEAFF.

The sample holds a few counts of this clone. This chain connects TRBV6-1 to TRBJ1-4; the D is unclear. V shed 4 bases and J shed 0 bases, with 9 bases lying between them. From germline, CDR1 is MNHNS and CDR2 SASEGT. This CDR3 comprises 15 residues. The CDR3: CASSGGIATNEKLFF. The DNA for the CDR3 is TGTGCCAGCAGTGGAGGGATCGCAACTAATGAAAAACTGTTTTTT.

The genes are TRBV2 and TRBJ1-5; 10 bases match TRBD1. Trimming removed 5 bases from V and 0 bases from J; junction bases left unmatched: 10. Germline V lookup: CDR1 SNHLY, CDR2 FYNNEI. The CDR3 has 18 amino acids. This CDR3 is CASSPPRDRGYSNQPQHF. In DNA form, the CDR3 reads TGTGCCAGCAGTCCCCCCCGGGACAGGGGCTATAGCAATCAGCCCCAGCATTTT.

The chain carries TRBV2 and TRBJ2-1; 10 positions agree with TRBD1. This CDR3 has 18 amino acids. The V gene's germline CDR1 is SNHLY and CDR2 FYNNEI. V dropped 5 bases and J dropped 6; count of bases not matched to a gene: 16. CDR3 DNA sequence: TGTGCCAGCAGTCCTGGGACAGGGGTGTGGACCGTGGGCAATGAGCAGTTCTTC. This codes for CASSPGTGVWTVGNEQFF.

The rearrangement uses TRBV9 and TRBJ2-5, with 11 bases that match TRBD2. The CDR3 spans 20 residues. Germline CDR1 reads SGDLS; CDR2 reads YYNGEE. The junction had 15 bases not matched to a gene; V was cut back by 0 bases and J by 2 bases. The CDR3 loop reads CASSVEGLAGGLTQQETQYF. The CDR3 nucleotides are TGTGCCAGCAGCGTAGAAGGGCTAGCGGGGGGCCTGACCCAACAAGAGACCCAGTACTTC.

In regard to this clone: A read error may produce the germline difference seen at one junction end. The rearrangement joins TRBV7-9 to TRBJ2-7; no definite D call. This CDR3 contains 12 residues. Germline V lookup: CDR1 SEHNR, CDR2 FQNEAQ (reference sequence). The CDR3 here is CASSQASDEQYF. The CDR3 coding sequence is TGTGCCAGCAGCCAGGCCTCCGACGAGCAGTACTTC. The whole variable domain, filled in from reference TRBV7-9 and TRBJ2-7, reads DTGVSQNPRHKITKRGQNVTFRCDPISEHNRLYWYRQTLGQGPEFLTYFQNEAQLEKSRLLSDRFSAERPKGSFSTLEIQRTEQGDSAMYLCASSQASDEQYFGPGTRLTVT.

This clone was recorded a few times. V gene TRBV9 combines with J gene TRBJ1-1; TRBD1 is a possible D gene (6 bases). Trimming stripped 4 bases from V and 2 bases from J, with 12 bases between. Per germline, CDR1 SGDLS and CDR2 YYNGEE. The CDR3 runs 14 residues. The CDR3 loop reads CASSRGGQNTEAFF. The CDR3 DNA is TGTGCCAGCAGCCGGGGGGGCCAAAACACTGAAGCTTTCTTT.

This clone has only a few counts. V and J are TRBV6-1 and TRBJ1-1; D unresolved. The CDR3 runs 11 residues. In germline, CDR1 is MNHNS, CDR2 SASEGT. V was shortened by 6 bases and J by 7 bases, with 9 bases between the two germline ends. CDR3 nucleotides: TGTGCCAGCAGGGAGGGAAATGAAGCTTTCTTT. Amino acids: CASREGNEAFF.

The rearrangement joins TRBV12-5 to TRBJ2-5; the D is unclear. The V gene lost 6 bases and the J gene lost 4 bases, with 3 bases spanning the gap. Germline V gene data show CDR1 as LGHNT and CDR2 as FRNRAP. The CDR3 is 10 amino acids. The CDR3 DNA sequence: TGTGCTAGTGGCGTAGAGACCCAGTACTTC. Its protein is CASGVETQYF.